A single T cell receptor (beta chain) is shown here with its context. In the PCR, 60 Vbeta and 13 Jbeta primers were used. Measured with immunoSEQ multiplex PCR; TCRdb has only the in-frame clones, and not every one. There are around 64,000 clones in the sample, with roughly 2.4% held by the top ten. This entry is derived from a study of cytomegalovirus exposure and HLA in healthy donors. The sample was PBMCs. The TCR originated in a female donor in good health and CMV-seropositive.

The CDR3 nucleotides are TGTGCCAGCAGCGGGGGGTTTAGAGGAGAGACCCAGTACTTC. This translates into CASSGGFRGETQYF. The chain carries TRBV2 and TRBJ2-5, with 7 nucleotides matching TRBD2. Germline assignment: CDR1 SNHLY and CDR2 FYNNEI. This CDR3 contains 14 residues. The V and J ends lost 6 bases and 4 bases, in that order; junction bases with no gene match: 8.